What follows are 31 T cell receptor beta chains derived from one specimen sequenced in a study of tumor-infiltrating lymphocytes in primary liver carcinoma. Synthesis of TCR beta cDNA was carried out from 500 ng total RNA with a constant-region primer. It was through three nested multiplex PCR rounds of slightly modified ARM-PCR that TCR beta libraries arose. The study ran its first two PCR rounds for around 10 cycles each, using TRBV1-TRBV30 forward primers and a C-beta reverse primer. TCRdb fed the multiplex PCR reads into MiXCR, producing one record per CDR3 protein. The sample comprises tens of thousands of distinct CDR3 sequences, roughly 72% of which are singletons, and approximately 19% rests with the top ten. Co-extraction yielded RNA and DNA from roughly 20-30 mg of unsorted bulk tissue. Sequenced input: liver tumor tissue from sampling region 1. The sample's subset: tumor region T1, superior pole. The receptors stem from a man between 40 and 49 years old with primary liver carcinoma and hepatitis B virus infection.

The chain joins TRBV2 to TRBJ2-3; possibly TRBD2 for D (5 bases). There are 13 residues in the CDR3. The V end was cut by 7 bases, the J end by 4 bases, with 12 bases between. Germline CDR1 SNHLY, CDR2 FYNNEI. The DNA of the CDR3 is TGTGCCAGCAAGGACTTCGTGTCAGATACGCAGTATTTT. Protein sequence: CASKDFVSDTQYF.

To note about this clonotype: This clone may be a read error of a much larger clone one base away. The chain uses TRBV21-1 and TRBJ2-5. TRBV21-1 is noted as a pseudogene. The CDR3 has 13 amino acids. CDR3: CASSKGPVETQYF. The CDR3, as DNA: TGTGCCAGCAGCAAAGGTCCGGTAGAGACCCAGTACTTC.

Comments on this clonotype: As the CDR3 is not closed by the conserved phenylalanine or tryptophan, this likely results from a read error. The DNA for the CDR3 is TGTGCCTGGAGTAACAGTGTGCTCTCTGGGGCCAAAGTCCTGACTATC. It specifies CAWSNSVLSGAKVLTI. The chain joins TRBV30 to TRBJ2-6, with D tentatively TRBD1 (5 bases). The germline gives CDR1 GTSNPN, CDR2 SVGIG (reference sequence). The CDR3 is 16 amino acids.

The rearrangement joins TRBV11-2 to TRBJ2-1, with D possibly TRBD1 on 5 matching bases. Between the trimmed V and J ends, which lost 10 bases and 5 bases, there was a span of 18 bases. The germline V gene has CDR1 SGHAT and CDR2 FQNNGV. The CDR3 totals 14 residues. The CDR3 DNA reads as TGTGCCAACTCCAACCACCAGGGCCACAATGAGCAGTTCTTC. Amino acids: CANSNHQGHNEQFF. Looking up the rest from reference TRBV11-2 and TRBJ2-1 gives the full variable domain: EAGVAQSPRYKIIEKRQSVAFWCNPISGHATLYWYQQILGQGPKLLIQFQNNGVVDDSQLPKDRFSAERLKGVDSTLKIQPAKLEDSAVYLCANSNHQGHNEQFFGPGTRLTVL.

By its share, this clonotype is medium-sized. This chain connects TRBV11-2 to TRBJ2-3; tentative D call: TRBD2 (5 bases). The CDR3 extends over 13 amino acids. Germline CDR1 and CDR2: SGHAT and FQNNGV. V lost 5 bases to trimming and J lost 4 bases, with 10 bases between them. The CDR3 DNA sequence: TGTGCCAGCAGCCCCTACGGGGCAGATACGCAGTATTTT. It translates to CASSPYGADTQYF.

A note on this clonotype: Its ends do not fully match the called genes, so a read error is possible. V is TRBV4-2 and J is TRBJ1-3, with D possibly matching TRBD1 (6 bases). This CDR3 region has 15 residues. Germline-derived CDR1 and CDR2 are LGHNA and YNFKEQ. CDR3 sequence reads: CTSSQDGGSGNTIYF. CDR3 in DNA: TGTACCAGCAGCCAAGATGGGGGCTCTGGGAACACCATATATTTT.

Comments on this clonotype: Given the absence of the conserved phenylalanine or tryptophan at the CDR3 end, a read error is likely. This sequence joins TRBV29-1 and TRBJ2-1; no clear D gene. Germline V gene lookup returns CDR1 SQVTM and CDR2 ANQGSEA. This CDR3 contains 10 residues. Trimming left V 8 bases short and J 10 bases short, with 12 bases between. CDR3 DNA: TGCAGCTCATCAGCTGGGGAGCAGTTCTCC. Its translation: CSSSAGEQFS.

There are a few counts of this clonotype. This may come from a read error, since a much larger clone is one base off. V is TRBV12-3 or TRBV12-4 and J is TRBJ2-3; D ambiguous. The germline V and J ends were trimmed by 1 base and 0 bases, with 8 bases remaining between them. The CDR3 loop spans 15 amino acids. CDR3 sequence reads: CASSLGSYSTDTQYF. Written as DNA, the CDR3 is TGTGCCAGCAGTTTAGGCTCCTATAGCACAGATACGCAGTATTTT.

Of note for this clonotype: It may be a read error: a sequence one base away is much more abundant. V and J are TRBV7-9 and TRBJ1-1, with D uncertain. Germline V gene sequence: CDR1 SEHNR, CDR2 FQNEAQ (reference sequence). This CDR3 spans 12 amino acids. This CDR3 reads CAISLPGKEAFF. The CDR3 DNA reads TGTGCCATCAGCTTACCCGGAAAAGAAGCTTTCTTT.

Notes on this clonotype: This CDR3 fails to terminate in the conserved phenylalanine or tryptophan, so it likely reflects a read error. The CDR3 DNA sequence: TGTGCCATCAAGGGACGGGGACCCCAAGAGGCCCAGTACTTA. It specifies CAIKGRGPQEAQYL. The chain employs TRBV10-3 and TRBJ2-5; the D call may be TRBD1 or TRBD2 (5 bases each). The germline V gene has CDR1 ENHRY and CDR2 SYGVKD. This CDR3 has 14 residues.

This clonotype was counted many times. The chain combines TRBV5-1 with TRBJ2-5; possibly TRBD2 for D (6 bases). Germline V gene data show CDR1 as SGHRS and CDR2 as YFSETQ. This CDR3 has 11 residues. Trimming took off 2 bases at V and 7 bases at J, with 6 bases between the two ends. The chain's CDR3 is CASSFGRTQYF. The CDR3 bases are TGCGCCAGCAGCTTCGGGAGGACCCAGTACTTC. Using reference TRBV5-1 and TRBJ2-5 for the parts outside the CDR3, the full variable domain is KAGVTQTPRYLIKTRGQQVTLSCSPISGHRSVSWYQQTPGQGLQFLFEYFSETQRNKGNFPGRFSGRQFSNSRSEMNVSTLELGDSALYLCASSFGRTQYFGPGTRLLVL.

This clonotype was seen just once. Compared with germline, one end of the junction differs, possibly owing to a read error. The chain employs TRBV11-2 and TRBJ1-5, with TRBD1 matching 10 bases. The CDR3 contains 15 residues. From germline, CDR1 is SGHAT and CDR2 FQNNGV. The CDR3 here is CASIGQGGGNRPQHF. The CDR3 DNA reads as TGTGCTAGCATCGGACAGGGGGGAGGCAATCGGCCCCAGCATTTT.

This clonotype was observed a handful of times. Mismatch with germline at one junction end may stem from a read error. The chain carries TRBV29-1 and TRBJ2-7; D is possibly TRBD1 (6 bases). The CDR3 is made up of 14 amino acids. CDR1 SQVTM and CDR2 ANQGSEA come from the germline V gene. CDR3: CSVQGPQGPDEQYF. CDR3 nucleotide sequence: TGCAGCGTCCAAGGCCCCCAGGGGCCCGACGAACAGTACTTC.

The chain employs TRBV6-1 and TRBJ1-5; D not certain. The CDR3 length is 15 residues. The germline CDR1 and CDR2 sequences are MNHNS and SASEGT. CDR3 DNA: TGTAGCAGTAGTGAACGGGGTCTTGGCAATCAGCCCCAGCATTTT. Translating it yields CSSSERGLGNQPQHF.

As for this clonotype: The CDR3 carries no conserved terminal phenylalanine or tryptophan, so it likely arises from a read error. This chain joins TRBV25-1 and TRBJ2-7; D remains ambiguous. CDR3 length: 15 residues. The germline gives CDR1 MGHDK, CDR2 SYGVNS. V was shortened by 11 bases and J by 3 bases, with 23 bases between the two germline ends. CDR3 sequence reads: CAPALGSQNCYEQYL. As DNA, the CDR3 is TGTGCCCCCGCCCTCGGGTCCCAGAATTGCTACGAGCAGTACTTA.

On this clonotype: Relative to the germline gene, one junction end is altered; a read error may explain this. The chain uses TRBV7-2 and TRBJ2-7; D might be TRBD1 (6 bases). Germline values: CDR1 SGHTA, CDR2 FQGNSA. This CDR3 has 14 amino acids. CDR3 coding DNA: TGTGCCAGCAGCCGCGACAGGAGCTCCCACGAGCAGTACTTC. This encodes CASSRDRSSHEQYF.

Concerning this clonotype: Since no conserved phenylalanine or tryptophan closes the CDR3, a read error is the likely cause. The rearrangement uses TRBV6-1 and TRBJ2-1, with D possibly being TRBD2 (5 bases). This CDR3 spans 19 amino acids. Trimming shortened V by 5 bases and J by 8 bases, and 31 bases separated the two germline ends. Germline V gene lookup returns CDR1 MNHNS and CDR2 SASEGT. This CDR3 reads CASSNPTGKAAVGRDEQFL. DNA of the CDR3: TGTGCCAGCAGTAATCCTACCGGGAAGGCCGCGGTTGGGAGAGATGAGCAGTTCTTA.

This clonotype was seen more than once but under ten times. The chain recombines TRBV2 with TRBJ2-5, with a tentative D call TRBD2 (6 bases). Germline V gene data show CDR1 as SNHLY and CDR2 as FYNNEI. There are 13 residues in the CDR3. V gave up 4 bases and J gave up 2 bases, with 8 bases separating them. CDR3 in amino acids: CASSGLEQETQYF. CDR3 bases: TGTGCCAGCAGTGGACTAGAACAAGAGACCCAGTACTTC.

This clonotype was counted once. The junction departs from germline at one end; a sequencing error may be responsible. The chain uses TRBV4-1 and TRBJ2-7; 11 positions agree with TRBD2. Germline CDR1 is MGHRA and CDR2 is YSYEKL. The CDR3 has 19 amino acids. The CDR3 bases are TGCGCCAGCAGCCCTAGATTGGTAGCGGGAGGGCAGTCGGGCCACGAACAGTACTTC. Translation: CASSPRLVAGGQSGHEQYF.

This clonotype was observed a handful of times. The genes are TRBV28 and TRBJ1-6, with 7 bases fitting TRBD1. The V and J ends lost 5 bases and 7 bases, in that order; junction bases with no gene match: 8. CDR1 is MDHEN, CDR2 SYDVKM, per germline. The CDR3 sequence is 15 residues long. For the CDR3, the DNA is TGTGCCAGCAGTCCCAGGGGGGGACCAAATTCACCCCTCCACTTT. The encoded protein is CASSPRGGPNSPLHF.

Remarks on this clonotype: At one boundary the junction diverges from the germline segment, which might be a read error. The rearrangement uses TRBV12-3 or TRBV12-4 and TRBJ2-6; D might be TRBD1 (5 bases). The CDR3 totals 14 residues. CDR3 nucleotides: TGTGCCAGCCGAAACTCATCTGGGGCCAAAGTCCTGACTTTC. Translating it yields CASRNSSGAKVLTF.

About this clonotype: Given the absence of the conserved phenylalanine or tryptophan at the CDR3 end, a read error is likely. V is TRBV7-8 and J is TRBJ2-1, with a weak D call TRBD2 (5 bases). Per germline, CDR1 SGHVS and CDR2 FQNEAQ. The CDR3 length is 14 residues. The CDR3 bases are TGTGCCAGCAGCTTAGCGGAGGCCTACAAAGAGCAGTTCCTC. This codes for CASSLAEAYKEQFL.

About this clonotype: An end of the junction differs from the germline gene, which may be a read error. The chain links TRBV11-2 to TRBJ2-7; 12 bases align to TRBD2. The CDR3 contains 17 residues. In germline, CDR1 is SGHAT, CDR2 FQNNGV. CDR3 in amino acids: CVSSQGLAGSPLHEQYF. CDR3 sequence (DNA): TGTGTCAGCAGCCAGGGACTAGCGGGTTCCCCTTTACACGAGCAGTACTTC.

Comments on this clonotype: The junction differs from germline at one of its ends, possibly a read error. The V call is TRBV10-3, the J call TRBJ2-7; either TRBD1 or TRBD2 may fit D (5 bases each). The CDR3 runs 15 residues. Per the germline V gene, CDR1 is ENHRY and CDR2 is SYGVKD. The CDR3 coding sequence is TGTGCCATCAGTGGAGGGGAGCAACGGCCCTACGAACAGTACTTC. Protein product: CAISGGEQRPYEQYF.

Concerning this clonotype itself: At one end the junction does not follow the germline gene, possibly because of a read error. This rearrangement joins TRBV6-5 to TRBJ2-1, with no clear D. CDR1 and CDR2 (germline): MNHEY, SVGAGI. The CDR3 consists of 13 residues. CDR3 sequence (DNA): TGTGCCAGTAGTTACTCTGGCAACAATGAGCAGTTCTTC. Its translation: CASSYSGNNEQFF.

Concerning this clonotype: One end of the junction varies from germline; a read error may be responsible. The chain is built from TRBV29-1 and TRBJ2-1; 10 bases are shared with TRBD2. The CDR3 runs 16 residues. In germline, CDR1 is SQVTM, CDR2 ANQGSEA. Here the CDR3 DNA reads TGCAGCGTTGGACCCCTTACTAGCGGGACCTACAATAAGCAGTTCTTC. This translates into CSVGPLTSGTYNKQFF.

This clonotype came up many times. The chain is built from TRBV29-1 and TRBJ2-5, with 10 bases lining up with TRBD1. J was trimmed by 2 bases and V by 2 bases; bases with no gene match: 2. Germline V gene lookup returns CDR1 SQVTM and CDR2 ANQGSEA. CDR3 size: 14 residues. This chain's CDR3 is CSVEWGQGQETQYF. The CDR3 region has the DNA TGCAGCGTTGAATGGGGACAGGGGCAAGAGACCCAGTACTTC.

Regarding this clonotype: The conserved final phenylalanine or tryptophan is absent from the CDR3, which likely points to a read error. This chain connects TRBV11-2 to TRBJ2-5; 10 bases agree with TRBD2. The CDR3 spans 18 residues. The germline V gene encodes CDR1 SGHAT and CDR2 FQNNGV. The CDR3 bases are TGTGCCAGCAGCTTACGTCCTGGACTAGCGGCGTACAAAGAGACTCAGTACTTA. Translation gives CASSLRPGLAAYKETQYL.

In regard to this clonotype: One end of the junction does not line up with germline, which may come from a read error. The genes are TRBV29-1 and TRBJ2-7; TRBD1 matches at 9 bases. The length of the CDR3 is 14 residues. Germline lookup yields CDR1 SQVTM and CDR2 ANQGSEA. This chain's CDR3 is CSVAIQGATYEQYF. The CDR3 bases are TGCAGCGTAGCCATACAGGGGGCAACCTACGAGCAATACTTC.

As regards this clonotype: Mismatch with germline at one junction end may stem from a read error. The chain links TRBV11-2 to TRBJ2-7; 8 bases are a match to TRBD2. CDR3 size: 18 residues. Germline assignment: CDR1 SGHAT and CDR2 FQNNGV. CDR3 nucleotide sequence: TGTGCCAGCAGCATATCCGTTGGACTAACGGGAGGGGGGTACGAGCGGTACTTC. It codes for CASSISVGLTGGGYERYF.

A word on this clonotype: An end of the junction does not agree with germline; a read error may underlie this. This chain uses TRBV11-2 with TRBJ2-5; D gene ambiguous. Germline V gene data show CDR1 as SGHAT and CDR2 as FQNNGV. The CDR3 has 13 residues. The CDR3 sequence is CASSLEVKETQCF. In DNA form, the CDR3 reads TGTGCCAGCAGCTTAGAGGTTAAAGAGACCCAGTGTTTC.